Below are 12 T cell receptor beta chains sequenced from a single sample in a study of shared clonotypes between healthy human individuals. Profiling relied on immunoSEQ multiplex PCR, and the TCRdb table lists in-frame clones only, not all of them. Of around 2.1 million clones listed, 95% are singletons. The source material was naive CD4+ T cells sorted from blood. Sample subset: CD45RA+ positively selected. The receptors derive from a young man in good health.

The V call is TRBV6-6, the J call TRBJ1-2, with 7 bases fitting TRBD1. The CDR3 extends over 14 amino acids. The germline V gene has CDR1 MNHNY and CDR2 SVGAGI (reference sequence). With V trimmed by 7 bases and J by 2 bases, 7 bases remained unmatched. The CDR3 sequence is CASIRDRDNYGYTF. In DNA, the CDR3 is TGTGCCAGCATTAGAGACAGGGACAACTATGGCTACACCTTC.

The rearrangement uses TRBV30 and TRBJ1-2; TRBD1 matches at 7 bases. V was pared by 6 bases and J by 11 bases, with 9 bases of the junction left unmatched. The CDR3 extends over 11 amino acids. Germline V CDR1 and CDR2: GTSNPN, SVGIG (reference sequence). The CDR3 sequence is CACPSGGSYTF. As DNA, the CDR3 is TGTGCCTGCCCGTCAGGGGGAAGTTACACCTTC.

The chain carries TRBV27 and TRBJ1-5; D is possibly TRBD1 (6 bases). The V end was cut by 6 bases, the J end by 5 bases, with 11 bases between. Per the germline V gene, CDR1 is MNHEY and CDR2 is SMNVEV (reference sequence). The CDR3 has 13 amino acids. CDR3 sequence reads: CASSPDRDQPQHF. The CDR3 DNA reads as TGTGCCAGCAGCCCGGACAGAGATCAGCCCCAGCATTTT.

This chain joins TRBV10-3 and TRBJ1-2; possibly TRBD1 for D (6 bases). The V end lost 5 bases, the J end lost 1 base, and 20 bases lay between the germline ends. From germline, CDR1 is ENHRY and CDR2 SYGVKD. The CDR3 has 17 residues. Here the CDR3 reads CAISRDVAGGNNYGYTF. The CDR3 nucleotides read TGTGCCATCAGTCGTGACGTTGCGGGGGGCAATAACTATGGCTACACCTTC.

Notes on this clone: Other DNA sequences in the same sample also yield this CDR3. The chain uses TRBV6-1 and TRBJ1-5, with D maybe TRBD1 (6 bases). V lost 5 bases, J lost 2 bases, and 7 bases lay in between. This CDR3 spans 13 amino acids. The germline V gene has CDR1 MNHNS and CDR2 SASEGT. CDR3 DNA: TGTGCCAGCAGTTGGACAGGCAATCAGCCCCAGCATTTT. Translating it yields CASSWTGNQPQHF.

The genes are TRBV5-1 and TRBJ2-2; D uncertain. The germline V and J ends were trimmed by 3 bases and 1 base, with 10 bases remaining between them. The CDR3 has 15 amino acids. CDR1 and CDR2 (germline): SGHRS, YFSETQ. This CDR3 reads CASSSTSLNTGELFF. DNA for the CDR3: TGCGCCAGCAGCTCTACTTCCTTGAACACCGGGGAGCTGTTTTTT.

The CDR3 spells CASSARDSHKNIQYF. The CDR3 DNA follows: TGTGCCAGCAGTGCCAGAGACTCCCACAAAAACATTCAGTACTTC. J is TRBJ2-4 and V is TRBV25-1; D is ambiguous. Trimming cost V 4 bases and J 3 bases, with 13 bases left between them. The CDR3 has 15 residues. The germline V gene has CDR1 MGHDK and CDR2 SYGVNS.

V gene TRBV5-4 combines with J gene TRBJ1-6; TRBD1 is a possible D gene (5 bases). V was shortened by 0 bases and J by 0 bases, with 10 bases between the two germline ends. The germline V gene encodes CDR1 SGHNT and CDR2 YYREEE (reference sequence). The CDR3 covers 17 residues. CDR3 DNA: TGTGCCAGCAGCTTGGGGGGACGGAGCTCCTATAATTCACCCCTCCACTTT. This codes for CASSLGGRSSYNSPLHF.

This sequence joins TRBV11-2 and TRBJ1-6; D uncertain. The CDR3 consists of 17 residues. V was clipped by 2 bases and J by 6 bases, with 17 bases between them. Germline-derived CDR1 and CDR2 are SGHAT and FQNNGV. The CDR3 DNA reads as TGTGCCAGCAGCTTAAGGAGACCCGACCGGCCTAATTCACCCCTCCACTTT. Its protein product is CASSLRRPDRPNSPLHF.

In the case of this clone: The same CDR3 arises from other DNA sequences in this sample as well. J is TRBJ1-2 and V is TRBV18; no firm D call. The CDR3 runs 13 residues. Looked up from germline, CDR1 is KGHSH and CDR2 is LQKENI. Deletions cut 2 bases from V and 1 base from J, with 5 bases between. The CDR3 DNA follows: TGTGCCAGCTCACCATCGGGTAACTATGGCTACACCTTC. Its protein is CASSPSGNYGYTF.

The chain has TRBV30 and TRBJ2-1; D may be TRBD1 (6 bases). CDR3 length: 15 amino acids. Germline V gene lookup returns CDR1 GTSNPN and CDR2 SVGIG (reference sequence). V was cut by 2 bases and J by 4 bases, with 15 bases left in between. CDR3 in DNA: TGTGCCTGGAGTAATGGCCTAGGGGGTTACAATGAGCAGTTCTTC. This gives the protein CAWSNGLGGYNEQFF. The variable domain in full, with the rest retrieved from reference TRBV30 and TRBJ2-1, is SQTIHQWPATLVQPVGSPLSLECTVEGTSNPNLYWYRQAAGRGLQLLFYSVGIGQISSEVPQNLSASRPQDRQFILSSKKLLLSDSGFYLCAWSNGLGGYNEQFFGPGTRLTVL.

This sequence joins TRBV6-1 and TRBJ1-2; D not resolved. Germline V gene sequence: CDR1 MNHNS, CDR2 SASEGT. The CDR3 sequence is 13 residues long. V was shortened by 7 bases and J by 0 bases, with 9 bases between the two germline ends. The CDR3 loop reads CASKPRANYGYTF. In nucleotides, the CDR3 is TGTGCCAGCAAACCAAGAGCTAACTATGGCTACACCTTC.